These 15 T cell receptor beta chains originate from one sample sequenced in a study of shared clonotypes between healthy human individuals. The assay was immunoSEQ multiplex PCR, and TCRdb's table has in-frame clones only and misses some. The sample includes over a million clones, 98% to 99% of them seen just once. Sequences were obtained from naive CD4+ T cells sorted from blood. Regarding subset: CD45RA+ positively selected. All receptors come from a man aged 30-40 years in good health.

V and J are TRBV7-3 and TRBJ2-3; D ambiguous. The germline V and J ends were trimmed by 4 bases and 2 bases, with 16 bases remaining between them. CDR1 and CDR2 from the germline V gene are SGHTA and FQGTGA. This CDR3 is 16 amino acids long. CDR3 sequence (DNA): TGTGCCAGCAGCTCACAAGCAGCCGCAAACACAGATACGCAGTATTTT. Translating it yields CASSSQAAANTDTQYF.

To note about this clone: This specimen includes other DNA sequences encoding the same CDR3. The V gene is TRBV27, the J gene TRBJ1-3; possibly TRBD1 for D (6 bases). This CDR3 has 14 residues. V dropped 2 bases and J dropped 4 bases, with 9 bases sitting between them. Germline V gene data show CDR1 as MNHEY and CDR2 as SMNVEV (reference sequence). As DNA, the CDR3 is TGTGCCAGCAGTTTAACAGGGACGGGAAACACCATATATTTT. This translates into CASSLTGTGNTIYF.

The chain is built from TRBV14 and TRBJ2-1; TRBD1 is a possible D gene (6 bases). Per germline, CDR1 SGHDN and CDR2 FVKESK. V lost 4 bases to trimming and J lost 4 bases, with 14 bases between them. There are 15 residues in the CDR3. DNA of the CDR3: TGTGCCAGCAGCCCGACAGGAAGGGGATACAATGAGCAGTTCTTC. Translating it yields CASSPTGRGYNEQFF. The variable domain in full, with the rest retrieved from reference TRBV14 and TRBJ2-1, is EAGVTQFPSHSVIEKGQTVTLRCDPISGHDNLYWYRRVMGKEIKFLLHFVKESKQDESGMPNNRFLAERTGGTYSTLKVQPAELEDSGVYFCASSPTGRGYNEQFFGPGTRLTVL.

CDR3 in DNA: TGTGCCAGTAGTAACCAGTATAATAACTATGGCTACACCTTC. This gives the protein CASSNQYNNYGYTF. J is TRBJ1-2 and V is TRBV19; D is ambiguous. The V end was cut by 4 bases, the J end by 1 base, with 10 bases between. Germline V gives CDR1 LNHDA, CDR2 SQIVND (reference sequence). CDR3 length: 14 residues.

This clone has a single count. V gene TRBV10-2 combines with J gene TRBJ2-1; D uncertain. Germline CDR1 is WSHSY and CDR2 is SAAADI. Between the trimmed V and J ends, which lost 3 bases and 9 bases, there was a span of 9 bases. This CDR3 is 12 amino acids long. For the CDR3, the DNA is TGCGCCAGCAGTGAAGTCCCCCCTGAGCAGTTCTTC. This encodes CASSEVPPEQFF.

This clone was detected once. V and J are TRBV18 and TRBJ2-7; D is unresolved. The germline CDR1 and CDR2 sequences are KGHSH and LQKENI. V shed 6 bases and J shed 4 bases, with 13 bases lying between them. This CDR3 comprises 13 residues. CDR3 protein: CASSYGPGYEQYF. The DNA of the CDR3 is TGTGCCAGCTCGTACGGGCCCGGTTACGAGCAGTACTTC.

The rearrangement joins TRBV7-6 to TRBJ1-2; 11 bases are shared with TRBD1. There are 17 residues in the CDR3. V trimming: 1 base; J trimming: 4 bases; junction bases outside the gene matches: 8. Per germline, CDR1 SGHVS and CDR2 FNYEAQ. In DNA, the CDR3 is TGTGCCAGCAGCTTAGAGTTGGGGACAGGGGGAGGCTATGGCTACACCTTC. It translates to CASSLELGTGGGYGYTF.

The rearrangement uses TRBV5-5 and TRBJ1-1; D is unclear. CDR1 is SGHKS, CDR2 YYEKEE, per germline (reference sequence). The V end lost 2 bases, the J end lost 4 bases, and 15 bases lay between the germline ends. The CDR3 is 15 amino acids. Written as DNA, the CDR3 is TGTGCCAGCAGCTTTTTCGTTCGGGTTACCACTGAAGCTTTCTTT. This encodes CASSFFVRVTTEAFF. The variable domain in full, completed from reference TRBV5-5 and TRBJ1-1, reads DAGVTQSPTHLIKTRGQQVTLRCSPISGHKSVSWYQQVLGQGPQFIFQYYEKEERGRGNFPDRFSARQFPNYSSELNVNALLLGDSALYLCASSFFVRVTTEAFFGQGTRLTVV.

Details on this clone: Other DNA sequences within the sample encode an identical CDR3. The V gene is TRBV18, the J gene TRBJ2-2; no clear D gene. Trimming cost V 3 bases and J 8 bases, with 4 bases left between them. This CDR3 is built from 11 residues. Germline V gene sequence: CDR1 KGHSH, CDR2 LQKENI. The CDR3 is CASSPPGELFF. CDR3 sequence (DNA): TGTGCCAGCTCACCTCCAGGGGAGCTGTTTTTT.

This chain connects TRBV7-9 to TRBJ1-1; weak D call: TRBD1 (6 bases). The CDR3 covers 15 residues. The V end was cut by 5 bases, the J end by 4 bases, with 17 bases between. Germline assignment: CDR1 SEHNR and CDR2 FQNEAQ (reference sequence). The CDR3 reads CASSVNLGGGTEAFF. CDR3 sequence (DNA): TGTGCCAGCAGCGTAAATTTGGGAGGGGGCACTGAAGCTTTCTTT.

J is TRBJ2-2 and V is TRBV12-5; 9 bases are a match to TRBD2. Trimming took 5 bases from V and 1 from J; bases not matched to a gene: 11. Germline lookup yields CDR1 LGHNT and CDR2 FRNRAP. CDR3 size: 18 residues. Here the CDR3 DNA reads TGTGCTAGTGGTCCCGGTTTCATTAGCGGGAGGAACACCGGGGAGCTGTTTTTT. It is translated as CASGPGFISGRNTGELFF.

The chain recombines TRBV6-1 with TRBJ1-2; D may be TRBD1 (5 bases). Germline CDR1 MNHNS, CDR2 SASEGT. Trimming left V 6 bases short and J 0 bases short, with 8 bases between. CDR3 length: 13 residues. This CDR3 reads CASSGTANYGYTF. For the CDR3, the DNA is TGTGCCAGCAGCGGGACGGCTAACTATGGCTACACCTTC.

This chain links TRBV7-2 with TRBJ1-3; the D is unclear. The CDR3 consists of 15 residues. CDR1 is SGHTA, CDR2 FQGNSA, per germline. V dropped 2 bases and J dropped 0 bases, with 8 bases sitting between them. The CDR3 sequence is CASSLLLNSGNTIYF. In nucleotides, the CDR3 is TGTGCCAGCAGCTTACTACTGAACTCTGGAAACACCATATATTTT.

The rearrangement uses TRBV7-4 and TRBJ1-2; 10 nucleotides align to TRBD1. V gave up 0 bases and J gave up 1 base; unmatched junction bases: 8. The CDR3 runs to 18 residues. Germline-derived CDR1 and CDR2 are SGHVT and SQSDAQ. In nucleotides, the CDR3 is TGTGCCAGCAGCTTAGCGCCGGACAGGGGGTACCATAACTATGGCTACACCTTC. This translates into CASSLAPDRGYHNYGYTF.

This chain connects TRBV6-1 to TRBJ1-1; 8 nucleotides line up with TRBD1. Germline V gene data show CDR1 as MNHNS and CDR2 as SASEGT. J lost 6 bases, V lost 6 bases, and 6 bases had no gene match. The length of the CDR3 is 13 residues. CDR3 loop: CASSGLGQAEAFF. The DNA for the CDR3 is TGTGCCAGCAGCGGGTTGGGACAGGCTGAAGCTTTCTTT.